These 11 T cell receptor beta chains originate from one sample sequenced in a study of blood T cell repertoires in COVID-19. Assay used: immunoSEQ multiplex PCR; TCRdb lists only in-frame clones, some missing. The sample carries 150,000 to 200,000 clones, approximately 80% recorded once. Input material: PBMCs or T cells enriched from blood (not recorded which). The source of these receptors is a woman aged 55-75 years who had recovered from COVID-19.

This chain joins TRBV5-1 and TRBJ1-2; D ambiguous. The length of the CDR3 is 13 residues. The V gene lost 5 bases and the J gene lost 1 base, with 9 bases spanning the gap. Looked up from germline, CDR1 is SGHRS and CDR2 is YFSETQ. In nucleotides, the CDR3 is TGCGCCAGCAGTCCAACAGTTAACTATGGCTACACCTTC. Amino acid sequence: CASSPTVNYGYTF.

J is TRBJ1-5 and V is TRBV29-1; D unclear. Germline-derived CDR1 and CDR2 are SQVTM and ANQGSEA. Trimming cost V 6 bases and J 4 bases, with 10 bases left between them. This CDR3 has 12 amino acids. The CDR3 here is CSVASLNQPQHF. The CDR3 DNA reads TGCAGCGTGGCATCCTTAAATCAGCCCCAGCATTTT. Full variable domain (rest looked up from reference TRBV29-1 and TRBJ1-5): SAVISQKPSRDICQRGTSLTIQCQVDSQVTMMFWYRQQPGQSLTLIATANQGSEATYESGFVIDKFPISRPNLTFSTLTVSNMSPEDSSIYLCSVASLNQPQHFGDGTRLSIL.

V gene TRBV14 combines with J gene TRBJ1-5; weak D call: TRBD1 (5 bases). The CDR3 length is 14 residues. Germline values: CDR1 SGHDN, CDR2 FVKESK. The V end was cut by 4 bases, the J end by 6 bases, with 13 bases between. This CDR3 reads CASSPRGGAQPQHF. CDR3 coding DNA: TGTGCCAGCAGCCCGAGGGGAGGGGCTCAGCCCCAGCATTTT.

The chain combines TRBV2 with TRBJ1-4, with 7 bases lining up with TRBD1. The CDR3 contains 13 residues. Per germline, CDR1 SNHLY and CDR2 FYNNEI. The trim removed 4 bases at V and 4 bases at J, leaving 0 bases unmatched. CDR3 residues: CASSGQGNEKLFF. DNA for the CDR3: TGTGCCAGCAGTGGACAGGGTAATGAAAAACTGTTTTTT.

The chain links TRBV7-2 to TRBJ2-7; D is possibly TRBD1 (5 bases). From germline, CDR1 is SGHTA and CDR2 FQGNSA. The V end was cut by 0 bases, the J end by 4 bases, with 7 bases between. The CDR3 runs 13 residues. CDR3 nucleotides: TGTGCCAGCAGCTTAGCTCAGGGATACGAGCAGTACTTC. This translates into CASSLAQGYEQYF.

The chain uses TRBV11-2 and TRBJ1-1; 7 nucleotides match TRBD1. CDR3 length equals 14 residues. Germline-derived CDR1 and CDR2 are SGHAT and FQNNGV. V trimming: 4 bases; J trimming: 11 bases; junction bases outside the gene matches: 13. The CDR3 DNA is TGTGCCAGCAGCTCTCTTACAGGGGACCCCCACGCTTTCTTT. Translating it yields CASSSLTGDPHAFF. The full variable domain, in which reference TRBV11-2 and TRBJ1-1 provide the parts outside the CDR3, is EAGVAQSPRYKIIEKRQSVAFWCNPISGHATLYWYQQILGQGPKLLIQFQNNGVVDDSQLPKDRFSAERLKGVDSTLKIQPAKLEDSAVYLCASSSLTGDPHAFFGQGTRLTVV.

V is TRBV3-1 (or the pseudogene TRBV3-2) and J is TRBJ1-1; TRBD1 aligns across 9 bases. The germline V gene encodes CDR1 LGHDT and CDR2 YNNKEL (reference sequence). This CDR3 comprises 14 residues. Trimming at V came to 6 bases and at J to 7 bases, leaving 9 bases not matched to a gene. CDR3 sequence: CASRGQGGLGEAFF. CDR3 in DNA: TGTGCCAGCAGGGGACAGGGTGGATTGGGTGAAGCTTTCTTT.

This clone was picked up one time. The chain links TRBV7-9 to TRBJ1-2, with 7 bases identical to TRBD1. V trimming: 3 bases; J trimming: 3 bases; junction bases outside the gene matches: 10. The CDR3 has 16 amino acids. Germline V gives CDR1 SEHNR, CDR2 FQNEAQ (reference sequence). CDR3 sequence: CASSLTGKIWDYGYTF. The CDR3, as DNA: TGTGCCAGCAGCTTGACAGGGAAGATATGGGACTATGGCTACACCTTC.

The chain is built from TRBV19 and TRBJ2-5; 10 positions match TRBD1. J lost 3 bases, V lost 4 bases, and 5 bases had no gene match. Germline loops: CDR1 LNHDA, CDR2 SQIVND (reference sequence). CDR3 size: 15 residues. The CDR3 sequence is CASSTPGTGEETQYF. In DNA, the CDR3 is TGTGCCAGTAGTACCCCCGGGACAGGGGAAGAGACCCAGTACTTC.

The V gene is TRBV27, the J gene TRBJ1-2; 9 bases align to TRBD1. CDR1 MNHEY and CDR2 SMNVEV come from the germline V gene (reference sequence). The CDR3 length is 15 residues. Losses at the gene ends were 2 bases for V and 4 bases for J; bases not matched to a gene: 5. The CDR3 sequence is CASSLTADRGYGYTF. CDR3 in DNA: TGTGCCAGCAGTTTAACCGCGGACAGGGGCTATGGCTACACCTTC.

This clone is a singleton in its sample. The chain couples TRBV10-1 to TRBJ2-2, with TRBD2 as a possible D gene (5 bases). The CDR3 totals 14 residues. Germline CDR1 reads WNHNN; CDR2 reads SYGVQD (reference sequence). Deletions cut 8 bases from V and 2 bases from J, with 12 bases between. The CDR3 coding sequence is TGCGCCAGCTCCGGACTCGTAAACACCGGGGAGCTGTTTTTT. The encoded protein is CASSGLVNTGELFF.